Each of the 3 T cell receptor beta chains below was sequenced from the same sample in a study of blood T cell repertoires in COVID-19. Profiling relied on immunoSEQ multiplex PCR, and the TCRdb table lists in-frame clones only, not all of them. The sample holds around 80,000 clones, about 88% seen once. The sequencing input was peripheral blood. The origin of the receptors is a human donor in a cohort sampled during active COVID-19.

In its sample, this clone was seen once. V and J are TRBV5-1 and TRBJ2-7, with a tentative D call TRBD1 (6 bases). CDR3 length: 13 residues. V shed 4 bases and J shed 4 bases, with 12 bases lying between them. The germline CDR1 and CDR2 sequences are SGHRS and YFSETQ. The DNA for the CDR3 is TGCGCCAGCAGCCAGGGGACACTTTACGAGCAGTACTTC. This codes for CASSQGTLYEQYF.

The chain uses TRBV27 and TRBJ2-3; weak D call: TRBD2 (5 bases). CDR3 length: 13 residues. From germline, CDR1 is MNHEY and CDR2 SMNVEV (reference sequence). V gave up 8 bases and J gave up 8 bases, with 17 bases separating them. In DNA form, the CDR3 reads TGTGCCAGCGGTAGGGAGATCATAGGTACGCAGTATTTT. Protein product: CASGREIIGTQYF.

The chain carries TRBV11-3 and TRBJ2-7; TRBD1 matches at 9 bases. Per the germline V gene, CDR1 is SGHNT and CDR2 is YENEEA. J gave up 5 bases and V 5 bases, and 7 bases lay outside the gene matches. The CDR3 contains 14 residues. The CDR3 protein is CASSHRDRANEQYF. CDR3 DNA: TGTGCCAGCAGCCACCGGGACAGGGCTAACGAGCAGTACTTC.